The clone carrying this TCR beta chain has only a few counts. Antigen: not known. Single viable CD3+CD4+CD8-CD45RO+ cells were sorted as the memory CD4+ T cells. Serum IgG to CMV pp150, pp28, p38 and p52 defined serostatus. Between the trimmed V and J ends, which lost 6 bases and 1 base, there was a span of 9 bases. The V gene's germline CDR1 is MRHNA and CDR2 SNTAGT. The CDR3 totals 13 residues. This specimen belongs to a study of memory CD4+ T cells and cytomegalovirus serostatus. Study-wide results and caveats: CD4+ memory repertoires contained about 40% of the roughly 160 reported CMV TCRbeta sequences. The CMV-associated TCR signature appears largely within the CD4+ memory repertoire.

Repertoires were generated with immunoSEQ multiplex PCR, while TCRdb's copy carries only in-frame clones and drops some. The table records over 60,000 clones, around 86% of them present only once. Sequencing used memory CD4+ T cells from blood. The receptor was isolated from an adult in good health and CMV-seronegative. The V and J genes are TRBV6-4 and TRBJ1-1; D remains ambiguous. In DNA form, the CDR3 reads TGTGCCAGCAGGGGGATACGGAACACTGAAGCTTTCTTT. As protein: CASRGIRNTEAFF.